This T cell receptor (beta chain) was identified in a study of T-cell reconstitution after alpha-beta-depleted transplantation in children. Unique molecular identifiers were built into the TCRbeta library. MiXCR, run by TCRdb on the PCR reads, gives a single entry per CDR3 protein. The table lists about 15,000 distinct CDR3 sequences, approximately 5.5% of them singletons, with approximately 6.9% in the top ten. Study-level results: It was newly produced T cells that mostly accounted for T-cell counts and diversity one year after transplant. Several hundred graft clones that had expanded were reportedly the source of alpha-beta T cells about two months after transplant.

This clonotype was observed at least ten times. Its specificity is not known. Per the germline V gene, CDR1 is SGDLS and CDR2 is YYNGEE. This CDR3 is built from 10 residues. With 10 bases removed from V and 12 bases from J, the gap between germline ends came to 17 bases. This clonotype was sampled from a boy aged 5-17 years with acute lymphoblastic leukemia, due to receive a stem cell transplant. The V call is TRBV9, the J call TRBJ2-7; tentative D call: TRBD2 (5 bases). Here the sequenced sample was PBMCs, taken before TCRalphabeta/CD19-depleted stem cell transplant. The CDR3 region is CAFASGFGYF. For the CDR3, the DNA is TGTGCCTTCGCCTCGGGGTTTGGGTACTTC.